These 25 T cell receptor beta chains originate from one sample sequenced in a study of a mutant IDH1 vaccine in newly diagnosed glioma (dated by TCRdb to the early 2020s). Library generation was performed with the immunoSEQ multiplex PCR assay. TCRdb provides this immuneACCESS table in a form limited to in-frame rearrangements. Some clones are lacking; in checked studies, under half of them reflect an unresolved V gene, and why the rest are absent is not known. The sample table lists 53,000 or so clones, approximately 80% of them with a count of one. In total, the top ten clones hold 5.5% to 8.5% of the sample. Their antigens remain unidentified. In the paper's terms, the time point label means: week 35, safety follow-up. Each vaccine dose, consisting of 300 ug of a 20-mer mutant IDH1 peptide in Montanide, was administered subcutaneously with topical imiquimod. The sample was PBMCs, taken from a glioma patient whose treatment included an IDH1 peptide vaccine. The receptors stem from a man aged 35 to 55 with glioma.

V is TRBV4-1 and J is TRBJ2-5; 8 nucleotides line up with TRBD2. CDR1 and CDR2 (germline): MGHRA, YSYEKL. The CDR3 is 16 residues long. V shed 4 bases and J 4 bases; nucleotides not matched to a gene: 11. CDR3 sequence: CASSPRGSGDRETQYF. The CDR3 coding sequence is TGCGCCAGCAGCCCACGGGGTAGCGGGGATCGAGAGACCCAGTACTTC.

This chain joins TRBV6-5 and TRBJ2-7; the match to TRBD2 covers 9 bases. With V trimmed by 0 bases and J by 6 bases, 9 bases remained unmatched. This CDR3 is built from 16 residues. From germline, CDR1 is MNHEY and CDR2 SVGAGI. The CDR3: CASSYSRRGGRGEQYF. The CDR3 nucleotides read TGTGCCAGCAGTTACTCGAGGCGGGGGGGAAGGGGCGAGCAGTACTTC.

The CDR3 is CASSFLIGGMETQYF. In nucleotides, the CDR3 is TGTGCCAGCAGCTTTTTAATAGGGGGCATGGAGACCCAGTACTTC. The chain combines TRBV5-8 with TRBJ2-5; TRBD1 aligns across 7 bases. CDR1 is SGHTS and CDR2 is YDEGEE in the germline V gene. Unmatched junction bases numbered 9, after V lost 2 bases and J lost 5 bases. The length of the CDR3 is 15 residues.

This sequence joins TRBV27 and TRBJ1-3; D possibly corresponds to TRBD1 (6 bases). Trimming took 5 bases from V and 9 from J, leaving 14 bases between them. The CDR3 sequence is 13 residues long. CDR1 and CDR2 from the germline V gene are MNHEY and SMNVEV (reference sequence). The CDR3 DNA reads TGTGCCAGCAGTACAGGGTATAAGGGCACCATATATTTT. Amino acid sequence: CASSTGYKGTIYF.

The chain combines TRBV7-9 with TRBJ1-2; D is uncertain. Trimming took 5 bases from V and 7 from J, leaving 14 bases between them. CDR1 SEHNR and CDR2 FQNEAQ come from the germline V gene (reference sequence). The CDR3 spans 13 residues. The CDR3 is CASSLDQVSGYTF. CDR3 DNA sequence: TGTGCCAGCAGCCTAGACCAAGTCTCTGGCTACACCTTC.

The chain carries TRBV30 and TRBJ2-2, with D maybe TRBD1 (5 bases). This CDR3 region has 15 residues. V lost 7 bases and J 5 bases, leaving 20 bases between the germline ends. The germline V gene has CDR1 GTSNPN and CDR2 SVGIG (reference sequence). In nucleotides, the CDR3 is TGTGCCTCCCCTTGGGGCAGGGCGAGTACCGGGGAGCTGTTTTTT. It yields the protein CASPWGRASTGELFF.

The CDR3: CASSVAVAGGYEQYF. The CDR3 coding sequence is TGTGCCAGCAGCGTAGCGGTAGCGGGGGGATACGAGCAGTACTTC. The rearrangement uses TRBV9 and TRBJ2-7; 10 bases fit TRBD2. Germline V gives CDR1 SGDLS, CDR2 YYNGEE. This CDR3 is built from 15 residues. With 0 bases clipped from V and 4 bases from J, the junction kept 4 bases outside the gene matches.

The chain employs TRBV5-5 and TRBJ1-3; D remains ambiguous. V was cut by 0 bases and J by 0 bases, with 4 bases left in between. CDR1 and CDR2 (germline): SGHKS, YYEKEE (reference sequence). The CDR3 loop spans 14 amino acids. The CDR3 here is CASSLGHSGNTIYF. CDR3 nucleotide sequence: TGTGCCAGCAGCTTGGGACACTCTGGAAACACCATATATTTT.

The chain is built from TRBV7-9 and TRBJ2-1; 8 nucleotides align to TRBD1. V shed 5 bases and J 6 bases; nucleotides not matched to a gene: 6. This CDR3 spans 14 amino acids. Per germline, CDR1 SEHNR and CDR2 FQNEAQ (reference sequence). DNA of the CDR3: TGTGCCAGCAGCGGGTCAACAGGGGGCAATGAGCAGTTCTTC. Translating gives CASSGSTGGNEQFF.

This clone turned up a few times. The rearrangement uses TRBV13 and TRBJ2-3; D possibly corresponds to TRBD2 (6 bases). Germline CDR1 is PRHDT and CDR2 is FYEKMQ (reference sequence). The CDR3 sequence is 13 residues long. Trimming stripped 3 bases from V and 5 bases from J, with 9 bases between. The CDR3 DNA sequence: TGTGCCAGCAGCTTCGGGGGTGGAGATACGCAGTATTTT. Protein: CASSFGGGDTQYF. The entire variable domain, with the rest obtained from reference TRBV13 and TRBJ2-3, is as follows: AAGVIQSPRHLIKEKRETATLKCYPIPRHDTVYWYQQGPGQDPQFLISFYEKMQSDKGSIPDRFSAQQFSDYHSELNMSSLELGDSALYFCASSFGGGDTQYFGPGTRLTVL.

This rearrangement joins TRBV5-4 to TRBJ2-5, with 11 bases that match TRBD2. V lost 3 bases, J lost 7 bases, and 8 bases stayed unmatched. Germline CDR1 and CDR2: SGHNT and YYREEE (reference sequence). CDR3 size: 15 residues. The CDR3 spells CASSSLAGGSGTQYF. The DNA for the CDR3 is TGTGCCAGCAGCTCCTTAGCGGGGGGGAGTGGGACCCAGTACTTC.

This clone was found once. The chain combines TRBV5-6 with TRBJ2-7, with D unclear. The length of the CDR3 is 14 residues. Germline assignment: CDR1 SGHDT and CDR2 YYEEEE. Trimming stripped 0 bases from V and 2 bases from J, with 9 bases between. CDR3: CASSLAGGPYEQYF. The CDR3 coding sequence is TGTGCCAGCAGCTTGGCCGGCGGTCCCTACGAGCAGTACTTC. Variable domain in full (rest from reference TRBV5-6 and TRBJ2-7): DAGVTQSPTHLIKTRGQQVTLRCSPKSGHDTVSWYQQALGQGPQFIFQYYEEEERQRGNFPDRFSGHQFPNYSSELNVNALLLGDSALYLCASSLAGGPYEQYFGPGTRLTVT.

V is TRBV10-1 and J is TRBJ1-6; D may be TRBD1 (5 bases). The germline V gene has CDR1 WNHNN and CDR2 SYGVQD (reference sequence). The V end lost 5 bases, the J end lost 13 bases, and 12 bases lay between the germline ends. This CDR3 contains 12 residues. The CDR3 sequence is CASSSAGFPLHF. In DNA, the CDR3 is TGCGCCAGCAGTTCCGCAGGGTTTCCCCTCCACTTT.

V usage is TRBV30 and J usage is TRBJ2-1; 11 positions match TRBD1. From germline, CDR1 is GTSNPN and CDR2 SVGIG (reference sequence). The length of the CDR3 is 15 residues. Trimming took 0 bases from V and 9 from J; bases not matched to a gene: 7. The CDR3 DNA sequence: TGTGCCTGGAGTGTACCCGGGACAGGGGGGTCTGAGCAGTTCTTC. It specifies CAWSVPGTGGSEQFF.

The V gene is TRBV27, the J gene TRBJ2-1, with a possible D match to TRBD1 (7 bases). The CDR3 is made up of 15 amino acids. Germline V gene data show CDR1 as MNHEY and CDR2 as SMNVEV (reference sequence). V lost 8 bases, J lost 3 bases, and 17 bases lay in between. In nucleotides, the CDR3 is TGTGCCAGCGCCCCGCGGGGACAGTACTACAATGAGCAGTTCTTC. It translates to CASAPRGQYYNEQFF.

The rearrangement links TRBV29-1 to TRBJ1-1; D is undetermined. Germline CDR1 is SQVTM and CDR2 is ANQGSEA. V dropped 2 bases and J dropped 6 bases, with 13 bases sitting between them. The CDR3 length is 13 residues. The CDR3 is CSVETLMYSEAFF. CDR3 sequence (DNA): TGCAGCGTTGAAACCCTTATGTATTCTGAAGCTTTCTTT.

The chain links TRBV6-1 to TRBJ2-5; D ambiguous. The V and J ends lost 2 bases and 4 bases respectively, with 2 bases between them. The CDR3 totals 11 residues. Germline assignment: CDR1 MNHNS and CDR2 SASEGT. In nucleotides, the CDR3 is TGTGCCAGCAGTGAAATAGAGACCCAGTACTTC. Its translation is CASSEIETQYF.

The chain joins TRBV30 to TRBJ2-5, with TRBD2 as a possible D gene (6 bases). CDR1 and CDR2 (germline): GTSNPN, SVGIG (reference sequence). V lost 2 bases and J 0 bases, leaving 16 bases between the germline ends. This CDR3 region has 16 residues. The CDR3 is CAWSKPGLVYQETQYF. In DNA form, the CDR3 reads TGTGCCTGGAGTAAGCCGGGACTGGTGTACCAAGAGACCCAGTACTTC.

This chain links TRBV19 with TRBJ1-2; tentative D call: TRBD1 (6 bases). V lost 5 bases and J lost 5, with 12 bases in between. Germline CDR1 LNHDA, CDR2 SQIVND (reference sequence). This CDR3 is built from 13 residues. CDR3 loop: CASSRDKIYGYTF. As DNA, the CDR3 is TGTGCCAGTAGTCGGGACAAGATATATGGCTACACCTTC.

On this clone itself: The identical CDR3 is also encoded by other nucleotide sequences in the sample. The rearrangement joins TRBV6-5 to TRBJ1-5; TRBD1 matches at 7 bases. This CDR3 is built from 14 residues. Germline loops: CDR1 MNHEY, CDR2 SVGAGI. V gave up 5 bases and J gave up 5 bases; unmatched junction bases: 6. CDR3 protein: CASSRQGGDQPQHF. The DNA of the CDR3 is TGTGCCAGCAGTCGACAGGGAGGGGATCAGCCCCAGCATTTT.

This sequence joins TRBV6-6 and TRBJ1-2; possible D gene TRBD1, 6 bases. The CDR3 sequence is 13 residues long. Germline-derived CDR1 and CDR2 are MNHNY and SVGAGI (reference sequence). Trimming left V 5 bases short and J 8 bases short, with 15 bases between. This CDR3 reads CASSTLTGLGYTF. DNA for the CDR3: TGTGCCAGCAGTACACTAACAGGGCTCGGCTACACCTTC.

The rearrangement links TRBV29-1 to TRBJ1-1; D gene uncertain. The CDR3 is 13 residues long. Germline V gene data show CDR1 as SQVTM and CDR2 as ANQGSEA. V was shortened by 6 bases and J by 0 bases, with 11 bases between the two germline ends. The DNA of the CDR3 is TGCAGCGTCCTGGACTTTATGAACACTGAAGCTTTCTTT. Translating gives CSVLDFMNTEAFF.

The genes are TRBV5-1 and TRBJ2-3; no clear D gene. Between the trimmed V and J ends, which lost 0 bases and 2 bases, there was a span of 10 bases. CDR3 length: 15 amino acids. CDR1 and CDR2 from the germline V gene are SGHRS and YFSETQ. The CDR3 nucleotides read TGCGCCAGCAGCTTGGGTGGCTACCTCACAGATACGCAGTATTTT. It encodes CASSLGGYLTDTQYF.

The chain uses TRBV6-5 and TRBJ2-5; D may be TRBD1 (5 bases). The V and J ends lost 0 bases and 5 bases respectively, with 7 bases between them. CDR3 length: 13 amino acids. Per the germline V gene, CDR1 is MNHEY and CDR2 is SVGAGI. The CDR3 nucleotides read TGTGCCAGCAGTTACTCAGGGGCCGAGACCCAGTACTTC. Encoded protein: CASSYSGAETQYF.

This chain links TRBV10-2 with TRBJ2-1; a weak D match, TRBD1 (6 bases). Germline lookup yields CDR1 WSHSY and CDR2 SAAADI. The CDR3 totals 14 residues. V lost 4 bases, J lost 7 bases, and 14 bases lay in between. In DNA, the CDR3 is TGCGCCAGCAGTGTCGACAGGCTAGGGAATGAGCAGTTCTTC. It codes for CASSVDRLGNEQFF.